Here is one TCR beta chain with its context. These data originate in a study of Graves' ophthalmopathy and Graves' hyperthyroidism. As diagnostic evidence, clinical symptoms, serum thyroxine, TRAb, thyroid ultrasound and orbital computed tomography were relied upon. CDR1 DFQATT and CDR2 SNEGSKA come from the germline V gene (reference sequence). V lost 6 bases, J lost 5 bases, and 9 bases stayed unmatched. CDR3 size: 13 residues. RNA transcripts yielded amplified TCR beta CDR3 regions. Second-round multiplex PCR came after a first-round RT-PCR that employed HTBI primers. TCRdb reprocessed the multiplex PCR reads with MiXCR, giving one entry per CDR3 protein. The data contain some 370,000 distinct CDR3 sequences, approximately 18% of them seen just once; the ten biggest clones take up 2.4%.

The sample consisted of peripheral blood. The rearrangement links TRBV20-1 to TRBJ2-7; 8 positions agree with TRBD2. This TCR derives from an adult woman with stable Graves' hyperthyroidism. The CDR3 DNA follows: TGCAGTGCGCTGACTAGCGCGGGACACGAGCAGTACGTC. This gives the protein CSALTSAGHEQYV.